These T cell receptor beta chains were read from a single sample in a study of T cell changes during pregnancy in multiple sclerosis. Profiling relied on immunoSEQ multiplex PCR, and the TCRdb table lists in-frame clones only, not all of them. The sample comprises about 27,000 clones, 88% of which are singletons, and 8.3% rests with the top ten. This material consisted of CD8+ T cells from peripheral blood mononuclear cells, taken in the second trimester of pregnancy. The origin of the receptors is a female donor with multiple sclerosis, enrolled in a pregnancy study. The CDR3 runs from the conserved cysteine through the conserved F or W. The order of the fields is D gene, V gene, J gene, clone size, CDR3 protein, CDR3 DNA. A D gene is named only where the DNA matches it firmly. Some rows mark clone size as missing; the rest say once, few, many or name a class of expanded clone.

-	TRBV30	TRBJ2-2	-	CAYRVGVLTGELFF	TGTGCCTATAGGGTAGGGGTATTAACCGGGGAGCTGTTTTTT
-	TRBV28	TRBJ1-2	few	CASSLRPGGVVYGYTF	TGTGCCAGCAGTTTACGCCCCGGGGGGGTCGTCTATGGCTACACCTTC
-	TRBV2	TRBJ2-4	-	CASSEYRRAKNIQYF	TGTGCCAGCAGTGAATACCGGAGAGCCAAAAACATTCAGTACTTC
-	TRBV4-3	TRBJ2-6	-	CASSQAAQGPSGANVLTF	TGCGCCAGCAGCCAAGCCGCACAGGGTCCTTCTGGGGCCAACGTCCTGACTTTC
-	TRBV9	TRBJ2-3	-	CASSVWTSSTDTQYF	TGTGCCAGCAGCGTATGGACATCTAGCACAGATACGCAGTATTTT
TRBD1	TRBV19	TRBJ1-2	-	CASRDRGLAYGYTF	TGTGCCAGTAGAGACAGGGGGCTGGCCTATGGCTACACCTTC
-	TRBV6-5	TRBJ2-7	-	CASSPTNKQGYEQYF	TGTGCCAGCAGTCCGACTAACAAACAGGGCTACGAGCAGTACTTC
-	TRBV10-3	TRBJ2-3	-	CAIQSTDTQYF	TGTGCCATCCAGAGCACAGATACGCAGTATTTT
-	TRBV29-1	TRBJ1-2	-	CSVGGRGYGYTF	TGCAGCGTTGGGGGGCGAGGCTATGGCTACACCTTC
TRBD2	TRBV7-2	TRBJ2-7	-	CASSPDGSGGYEQYF	TGTGCCAGCAGCCCCGATGGTAGCGGGGGCTACGAGCAGTACTTC
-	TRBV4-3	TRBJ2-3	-	CASSQDGGTWDTQYF	TGCGCCAGCAGCCAAGACGGCGGGACTTGGGATACGCAGTATTTT
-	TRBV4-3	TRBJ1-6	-	CASSQIFGPVSSYNSPLHF	TGCGCCAGCAGCCAAATCTTTGGTCCAGTAAGCTCCTATAATTCACCCCTCCACTTT
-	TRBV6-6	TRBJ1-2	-	CASGKGNRDYGYTF	TGTGCCAGCGGAAAAGGCAACAGGGACTATGGCTACACCTTC
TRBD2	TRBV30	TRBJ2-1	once	CAWSVSTFGLALMNEQFF	TGTGCCTGGAGTGTATCAACCTTCGGACTAGCTTTGATGAATGAGCAGTTCTTC